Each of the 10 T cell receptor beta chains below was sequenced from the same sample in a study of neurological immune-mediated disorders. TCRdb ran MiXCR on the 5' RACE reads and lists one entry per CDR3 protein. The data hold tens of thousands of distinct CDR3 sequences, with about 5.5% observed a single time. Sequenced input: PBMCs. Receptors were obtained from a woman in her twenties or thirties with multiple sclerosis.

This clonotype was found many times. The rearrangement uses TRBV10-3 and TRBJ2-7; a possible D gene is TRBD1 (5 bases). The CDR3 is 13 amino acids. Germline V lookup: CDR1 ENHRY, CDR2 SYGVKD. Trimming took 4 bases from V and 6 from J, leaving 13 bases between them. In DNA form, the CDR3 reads TGTGCCATCAGTGGGGTCAGGGAATCCGAGCAGTACTTC. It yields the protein CAISGVRESEQYF.

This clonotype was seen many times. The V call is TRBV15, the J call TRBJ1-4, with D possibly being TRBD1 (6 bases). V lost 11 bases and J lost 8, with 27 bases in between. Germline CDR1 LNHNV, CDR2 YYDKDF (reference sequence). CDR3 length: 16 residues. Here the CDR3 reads CASSPGTPVKREKLFF. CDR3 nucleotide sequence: TGTGCCTCCTCACCCGGGACACCCGTCAAGCGAGAAAAACTGTTTTTT.

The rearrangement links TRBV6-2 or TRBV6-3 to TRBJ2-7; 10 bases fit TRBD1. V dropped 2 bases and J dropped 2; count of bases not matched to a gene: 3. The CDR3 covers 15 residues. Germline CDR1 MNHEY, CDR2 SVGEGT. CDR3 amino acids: CASSYETGGPYEQYV. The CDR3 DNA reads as TGTGCCAGCAGTTACGAGACAGGGGGCCCCTACGAGCAGTACGTC.

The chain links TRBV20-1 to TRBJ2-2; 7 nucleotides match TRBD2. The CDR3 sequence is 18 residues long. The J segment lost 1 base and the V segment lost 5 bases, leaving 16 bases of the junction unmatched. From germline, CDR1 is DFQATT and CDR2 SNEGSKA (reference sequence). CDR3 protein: CSAQLASGVALNTGELFF. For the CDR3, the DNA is TGCAGTGCTCAGCTGGCAAGCGGGGTAGCCCTGAACACCGGGGAGCTGTTTTTT.

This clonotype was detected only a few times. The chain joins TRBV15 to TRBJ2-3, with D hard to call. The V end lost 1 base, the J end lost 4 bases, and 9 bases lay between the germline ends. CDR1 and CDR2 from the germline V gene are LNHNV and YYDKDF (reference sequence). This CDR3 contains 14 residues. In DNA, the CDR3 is TGTGCCACCAGCAGAGTTGGGGAACCAGATACGCAGTATTTT. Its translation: CATSRVGEPDTQYF.

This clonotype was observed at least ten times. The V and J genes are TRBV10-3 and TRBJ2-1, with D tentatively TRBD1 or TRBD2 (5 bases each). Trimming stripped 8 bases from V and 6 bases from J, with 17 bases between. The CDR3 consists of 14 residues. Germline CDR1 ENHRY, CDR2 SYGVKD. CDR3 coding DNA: TGTGCCATCCGCCCCGGGACCCTGGGCAATGAGCAGTTCTTC. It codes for CAIRPGTLGNEQFF.

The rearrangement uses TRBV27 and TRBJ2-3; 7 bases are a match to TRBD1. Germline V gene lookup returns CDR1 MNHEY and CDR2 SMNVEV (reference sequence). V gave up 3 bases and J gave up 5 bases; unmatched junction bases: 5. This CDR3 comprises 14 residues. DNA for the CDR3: TGTGCCAGCAGTTTCGAAAGGGGGCGAGATACGCAGTATTTT. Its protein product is CASSFERGRDTQYF.

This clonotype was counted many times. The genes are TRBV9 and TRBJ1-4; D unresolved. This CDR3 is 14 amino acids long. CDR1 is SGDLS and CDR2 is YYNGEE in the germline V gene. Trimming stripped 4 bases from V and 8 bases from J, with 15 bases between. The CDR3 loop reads CASSPDLDVEKLFF. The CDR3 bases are TGTGCCAGCAGCCCGGACCTCGATGTCGAAAAACTGTTTTTT.

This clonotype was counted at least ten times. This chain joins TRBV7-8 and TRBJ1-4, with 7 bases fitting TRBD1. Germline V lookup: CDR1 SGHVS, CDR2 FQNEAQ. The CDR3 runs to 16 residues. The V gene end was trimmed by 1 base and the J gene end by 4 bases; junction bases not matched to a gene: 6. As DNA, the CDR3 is TGTGCCAGCAGCTTAGACCCGGGACAGCGTAATGAAAAACTGTTTTTT. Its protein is CASSLDPGQRNEKLFF.

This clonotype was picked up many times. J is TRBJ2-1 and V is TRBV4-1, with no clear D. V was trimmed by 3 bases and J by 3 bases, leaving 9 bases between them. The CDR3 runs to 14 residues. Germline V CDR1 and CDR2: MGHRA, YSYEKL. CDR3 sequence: CASSQFLGYNEQFF. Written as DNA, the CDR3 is TGCGCCAGCAGCCAGTTTCTCGGCTACAATGAGCAGTTCTTC.